This entry features one TCR beta chain sequence. Its antigen specificity is not known. One base away there is no much larger clone; base qualities are not given. The sample comes from a study of shared T cell receptors in the human thymus (dated by TCRdb to the early 2020s). Context from the whole study: The study examined how the human thymus generates shared, self-reactive T-cell receptor alpha chains.

The CDR3 sequence holds 15 residues, the cysteine and phenylalanine included. Left in the record is the CDR3 DNA by itself, 45 bases read in frame from the first base. Germline trimming amounts to 5 bases on V and 7 bases on J, with 12 as the count of junction bases outside the gene matches. CDR1 is given as SEHNR and CDR2 as FQNEAQ, both from the germline V gene (reference sequence). Library preparation was by the immunoSEQ multiplex PCR assay. TCRdb re-hosts the immuneACCESS table, in-frame sequences only. Its copies lack some clones; in the studies checked, an unresolved V gene accounts for under half of them, and the cause for the rest is not known. The sample yields 720,000 or so clones; over 75% were counted once. Around 0.0094% of the sample comes from the top ten. This sample also appeared in a second study, on human thymus T cells. The second study's paper adds: Donors were immunologically healthy infants undergoing open corrective cardiac surgery for congenital heart defects in Finland. The thymus tissue came from surgical resects taken out during corrective cardiac surgery. Both the thymic and the peripheral blood repertoires appeared to show biased V and J gene segment usage. The related research reported highly overlapping thymic TCR repertoires among unrelated individuals. The study used 7 to 9 infant thymus samples plus four related peripheral blood samples to characterize TCR alpha and beta repertoires. Donor ages ranged from roughly 6 to 244 days, and the cohort comprised roughly 6 male and a couple of female infants. Thymocytes were freed from the tissue by mechanical means and kept at -70 degrees C as pellets of about 8.5-34 million cells. A QIAsymphony instrument was used to extract genomic DNA from frozen cell pellets. The immunoSEQ multiplex PCR assay was used to amplify the TCRB and TCRAD loci from a standardized amount of quality-controlled genomic DNA. The V(D)J region was spanned by amplicons of a length sufficient to cover the CDR3 and to identify V and J genes. The commercial immunoSEQ service was used to sequence amplicons on an Illumina platform. Primer bias and sequencing errors were corrected as previously described, and TCRAD and TCRB were defined on the basis of the IMGT database. Analysis of the repertoires was done with immunoSEQ Analyzer 3.0 and VDJTools and included basic statistics, V/J segment usage, diversity estimates, rarefaction and pairwise overlap. Diversity was estimated with Chao1, ChaoE, Efron-Thisted, Shannon and inverse Simpson indices, and also on datasets down-sampled to the smallest sample. For repertoire overlap, CDR3 nucleotide sequence, V gene and J gene had to match strictly, and clustering was done by Jaccard-based multidimensional scaling. On average, roughly 810,000 unique TCRB clonotypes were obtained from thymus samples, compared with 80,000 to 85,000 from blood samples.

The sequenced sample consisted of thymocytes. Here the chain combines TRBV7-9 and TRBJ1-1; TRBD1 matches 8 bases in the middle. The sequence was obtained from a girl under three years old with a congenital heart defect. Donor details come from another sample of the same person, matched by shared clones. In nucleotide form, the sequence is TGTGCCAGCAGCATCTGGACAGGGAGGGAGGTTGAAGCTTTCTTT. Translated, this gives CASSIWTGREVEAFF.